This T cell receptor (beta chain) derives from a study of CD4 and CD8 cells across lung adenocarcinoma regions. TCRdb analysed the PCR reads with MiXCR anew, one entry per CDR3 protein. Of about 19,000 distinct CDR3 sequences detected, 46% appear once; the ten largest clones hold less than 20%. Localized lung adenocarcinoma, a non-small cell lung cancer, affected the donors. In its sample, this clonotype was seen a few times. This receptor was obtained from a male donor with lung adenocarcinoma. The CD4 and CD8 labels of this study may be unreliable. Sequencing used CD4+ T cells from the margin of a lung tumor.

The DNA for the CDR3 is TGCGCCAGCAGCTCCGAGGGCTTTAGCACAGATACGCAGTATTTT. Protein product: CASSSEGFSTDTQYF. The chain carries TRBV5-1 and TRBJ2-3; D is possibly TRBD2 (5 bases). CDR1 is SGHRS and CDR2 is YFSETQ in the germline V gene. The CDR3 covers 15 residues. Trimming removed 3 bases at V and 0 bases at J, with 11 bases between.